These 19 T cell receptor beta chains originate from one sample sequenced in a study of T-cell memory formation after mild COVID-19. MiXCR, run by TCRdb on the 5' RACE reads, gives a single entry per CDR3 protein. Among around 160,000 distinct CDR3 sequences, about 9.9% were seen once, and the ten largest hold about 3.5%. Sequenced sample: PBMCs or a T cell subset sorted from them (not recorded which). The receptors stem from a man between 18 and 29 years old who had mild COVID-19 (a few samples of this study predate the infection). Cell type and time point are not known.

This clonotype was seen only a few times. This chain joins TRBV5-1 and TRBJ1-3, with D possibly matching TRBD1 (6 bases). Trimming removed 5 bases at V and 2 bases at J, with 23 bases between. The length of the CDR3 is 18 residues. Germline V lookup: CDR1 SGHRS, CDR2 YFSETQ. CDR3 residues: CASSRVILGGSTGNTIYF. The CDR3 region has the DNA TGCGCCAGCAGTCGAGTCATCCTGGGGGGCTCAACTGGAAACACCATATATTTT. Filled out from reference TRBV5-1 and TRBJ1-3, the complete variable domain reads KAGVTQTPRYLIKTRGQQVTLSCSPISGHRSVSWYQQTPGQGLQFLFEYFSETQRNKGNFPGRFSGRQFSNSRSEMNVSTLELGDSALYLCASSRVILGGSTGNTIYFGEGSWLTVV.

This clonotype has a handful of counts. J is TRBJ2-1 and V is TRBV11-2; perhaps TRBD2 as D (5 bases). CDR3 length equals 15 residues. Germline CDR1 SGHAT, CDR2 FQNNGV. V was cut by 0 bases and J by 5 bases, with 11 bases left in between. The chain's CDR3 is CASSLEAGGHNEQFF. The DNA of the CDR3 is TGTGCCAGCAGCTTAGAGGCCGGCGGGCACAATGAGCAGTTCTTC.

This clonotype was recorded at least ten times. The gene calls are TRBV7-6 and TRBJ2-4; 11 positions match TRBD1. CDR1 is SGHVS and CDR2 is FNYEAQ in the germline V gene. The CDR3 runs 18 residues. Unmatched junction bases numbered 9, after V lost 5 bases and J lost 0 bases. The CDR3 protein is CASSLRTGGSRAKNIQYF. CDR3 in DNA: TGTGCCAGCAGCCTCCGGACAGGGGGCTCCCGAGCCAAAAACATTCAGTACTTC.

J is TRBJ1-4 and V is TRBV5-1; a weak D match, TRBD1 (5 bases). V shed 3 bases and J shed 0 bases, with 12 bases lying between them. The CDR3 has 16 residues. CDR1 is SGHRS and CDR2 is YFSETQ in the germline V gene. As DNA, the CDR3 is TGCGCCAGCAGCTACACCGGGGCAGCAACTAATGAAAAACTGTTTTTT. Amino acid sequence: CASSYTGAATNEKLFF.

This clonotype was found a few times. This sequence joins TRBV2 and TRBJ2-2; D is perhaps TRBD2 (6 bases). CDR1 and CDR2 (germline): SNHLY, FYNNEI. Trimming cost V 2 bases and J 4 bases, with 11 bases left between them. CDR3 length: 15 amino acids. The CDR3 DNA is TGTGCCAGCAGTGAAATCGGGGGAGGCACCGGGGAGCTGTTTTTT. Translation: CASSEIGGGTGELFF.

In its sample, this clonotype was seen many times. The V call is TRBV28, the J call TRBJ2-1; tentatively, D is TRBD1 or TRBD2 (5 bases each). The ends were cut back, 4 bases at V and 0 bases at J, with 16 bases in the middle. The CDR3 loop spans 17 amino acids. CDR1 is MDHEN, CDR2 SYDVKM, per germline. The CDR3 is CASSSSGTRRSYNEQFF. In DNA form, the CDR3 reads TGTGCCAGCAGTTCCTCCGGGACCAGGCGCTCCTACAATGAGCAGTTCTTC.

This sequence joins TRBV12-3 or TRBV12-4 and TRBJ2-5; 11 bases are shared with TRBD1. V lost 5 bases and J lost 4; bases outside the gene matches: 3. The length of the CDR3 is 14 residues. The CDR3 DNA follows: TGTGCCAGCAGTGGGGACAGGGGGGCAGAGACCCAGTACTTC. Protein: CASSGDRGAETQYF.

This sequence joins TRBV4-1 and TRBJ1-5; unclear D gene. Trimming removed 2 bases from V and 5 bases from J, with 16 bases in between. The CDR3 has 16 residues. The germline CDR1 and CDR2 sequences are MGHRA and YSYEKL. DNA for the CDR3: TGCGCCAGCAGCCAAATTCCAATACCAACCCATCAGCCCCAGCATTTT. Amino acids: CASSQIPIPTHQPQHF.

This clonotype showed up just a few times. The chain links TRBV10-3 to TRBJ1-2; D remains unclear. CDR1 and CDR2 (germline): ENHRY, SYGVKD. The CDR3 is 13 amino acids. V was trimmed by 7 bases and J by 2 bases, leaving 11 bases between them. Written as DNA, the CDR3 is TGTGCCATCAAAGGCCAGAGAAACTATGGCTACACCTTC. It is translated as CAIKGQRNYGYTF.

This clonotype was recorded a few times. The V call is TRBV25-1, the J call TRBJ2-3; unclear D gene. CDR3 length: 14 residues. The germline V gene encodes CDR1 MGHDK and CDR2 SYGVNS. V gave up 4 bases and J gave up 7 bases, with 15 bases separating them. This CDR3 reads CASSVMGTANTQYF. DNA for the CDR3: TGTGCCAGCAGTGTAATGGGAACGGCCAATACGCAGTATTTT.

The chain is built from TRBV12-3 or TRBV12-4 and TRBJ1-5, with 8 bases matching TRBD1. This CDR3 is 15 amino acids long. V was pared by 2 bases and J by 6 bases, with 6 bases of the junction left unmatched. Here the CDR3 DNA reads TGTGCCAGCAGTTTATCGGCAGGGGGCATTCAGCCCCAGCATTTT. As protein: CASSLSAGGIQPQHF.

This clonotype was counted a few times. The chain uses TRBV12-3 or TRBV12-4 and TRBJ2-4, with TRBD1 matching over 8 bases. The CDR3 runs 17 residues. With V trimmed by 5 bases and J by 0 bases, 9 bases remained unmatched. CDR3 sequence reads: CASSRDRGPLAKNIQYF. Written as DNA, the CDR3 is TGTGCCAGCAGTCGAGACAGGGGACCTCTAGCCAAAAACATTCAGTACTTC.

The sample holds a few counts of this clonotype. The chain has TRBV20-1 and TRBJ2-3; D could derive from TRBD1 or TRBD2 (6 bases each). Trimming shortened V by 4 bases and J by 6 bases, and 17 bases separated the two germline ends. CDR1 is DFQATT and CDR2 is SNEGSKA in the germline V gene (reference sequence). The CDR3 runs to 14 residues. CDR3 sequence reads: CSAKDRVGGDTQYF. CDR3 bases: TGCAGTGCTAAGGACAGAGTCGGAGGGGATACGCAGTATTTT.

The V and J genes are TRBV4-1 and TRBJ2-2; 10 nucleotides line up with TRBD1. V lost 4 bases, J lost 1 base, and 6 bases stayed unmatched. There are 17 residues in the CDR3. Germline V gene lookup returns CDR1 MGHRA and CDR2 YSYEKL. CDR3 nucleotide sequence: TGCGCCAGCAGCCCGAGACAGGGGGCAGGGAACACCGGGGAGCTGTTTTTT. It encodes CASSPRQGAGNTGELFF.

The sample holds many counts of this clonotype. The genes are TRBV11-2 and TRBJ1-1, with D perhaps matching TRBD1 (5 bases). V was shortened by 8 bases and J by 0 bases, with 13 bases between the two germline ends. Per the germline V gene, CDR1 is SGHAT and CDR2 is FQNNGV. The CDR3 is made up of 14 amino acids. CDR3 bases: TGTGCCAGCGTTATGGGGACCGTGAACACTGAAGCTTTCTTT. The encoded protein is CASVMGTVNTEAFF.

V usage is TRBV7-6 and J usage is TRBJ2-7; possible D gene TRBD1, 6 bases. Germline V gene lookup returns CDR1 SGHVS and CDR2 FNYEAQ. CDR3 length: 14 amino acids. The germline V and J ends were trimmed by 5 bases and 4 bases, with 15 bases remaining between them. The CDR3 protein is CASSLEQGHYEQYF. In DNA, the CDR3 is TGTGCCAGCAGCCTGGAGCAGGGACATTACGAGCAGTACTTC.

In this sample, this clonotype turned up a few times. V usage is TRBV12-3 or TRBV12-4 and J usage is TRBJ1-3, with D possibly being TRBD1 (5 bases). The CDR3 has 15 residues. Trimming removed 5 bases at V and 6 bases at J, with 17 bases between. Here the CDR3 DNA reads TGTGCCAGCAGTCAACTGGCAGGGTTTGTAAACACCATATATTTT. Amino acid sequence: CASSQLAGFVNTIYF.

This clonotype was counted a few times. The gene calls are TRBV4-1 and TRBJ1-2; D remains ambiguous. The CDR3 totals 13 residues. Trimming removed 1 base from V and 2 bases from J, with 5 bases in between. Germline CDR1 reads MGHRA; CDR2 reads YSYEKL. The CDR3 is CASSQGWNYGYTF. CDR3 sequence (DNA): TGCGCCAGCAGCCAAGGCTGGAACTATGGCTACACCTTC.

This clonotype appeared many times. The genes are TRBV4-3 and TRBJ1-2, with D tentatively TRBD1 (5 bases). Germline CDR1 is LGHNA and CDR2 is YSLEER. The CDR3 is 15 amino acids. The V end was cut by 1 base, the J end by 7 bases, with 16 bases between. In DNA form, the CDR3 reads TGCGCCAGCAGCCAAGTCGGCGGCGGCAGGGCTGGCTACACCTTC. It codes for CASSQVGGGRAGYTF.